A single sample gave rise to the 24 T cell receptor beta chains below, sequenced in a study of blood T cell repertoires in COVID-19. The assay was immunoSEQ multiplex PCR, and TCRdb's table has in-frame clones only and misses some. The sample lists approximately 210,000 clones, roughly 79% seen once, with 8% to 9% in the top ten. Material: PBMCs or T cells enriched from blood (not recorded which). The origin of the receptors is a woman aged 50 to 65 with acute COVID-19.

V usage is TRBV7-9 and J usage is TRBJ1-1, with a possible D match to TRBD1 (6 bases). V lost 1 base, J lost 6 bases, and 9 bases lay in between. The CDR3 length is 13 residues. Germline lookup yields CDR1 SEHNR and CDR2 FQNEAQ (reference sequence). The CDR3 DNA reads TGTGCCAGCAGCTTAGGGACAGTCTCTGAAGCTTTCTTT. This codes for CASSLGTVSEAFF.

This sequence joins TRBV27 and TRBJ1-1; a possible D gene is TRBD1 (5 bases). V gave up 7 bases and J gave up 5 bases, with 14 bases separating them. The CDR3 runs to 13 residues. Germline V gene lookup returns CDR1 MNHEY and CDR2 SMNVEV (reference sequence). CDR3 loop: CASNPTGLTEAFF. The CDR3 DNA reads TGTGCCAGCAATCCCACAGGACTAACTGAAGCTTTCTTT.

This chain joins TRBV28 and TRBJ2-5, with unresolved D. Trimming stripped 10 bases from V and 10 bases from J, with 19 bases between. The CDR3 loop spans 12 amino acids. The V gene's germline CDR1 is MDHEN and CDR2 SYDVKM. The CDR3 coding sequence is TGTGCCACCACTTACAGCTCGAGTTTCCAGTACTTC. The encoded protein is CATTYSSSFQYF.

The rearrangement joins TRBV7-2 to TRBJ1-6; D unresolved. Trimming removed 4 bases from V and 7 bases from J, with 5 bases in between. The CDR3 runs to 12 residues. The germline V gene encodes CDR1 SGHTA and CDR2 FQGNSA. The CDR3 bases are TGTGCCAGCAGCTACTTCAATTCACCCCTCCACTTT. Protein product: CASSYFNSPLHF.

The chain has TRBV7-8 and TRBJ2-1; 9 bases align to TRBD2. The CDR3 has 15 amino acids. V lost 5 bases to trimming and J lost 7 bases; unmatched junction nucleotides: 9. Germline V CDR1 and CDR2: SGHVS, FQNEAQ. CDR3 in DNA: TGTGCCAGCAGCCCCAGCGGGGGGACAAAGAATGAGCAGTTCTTC. It codes for CASSPSGGTKNEQFF.

The rearrangement joins TRBV5-6 to TRBJ2-1; 10 positions agree with TRBD2. The CDR3 runs 15 residues. J lost 2 bases, V lost 4 bases, and 3 bases had no gene match. The germline gives CDR1 SGHDT, CDR2 YYEEEE. This CDR3 reads CASSPSGGAYNEQFF. The CDR3, as DNA: TGTGCCAGCAGCCCGAGCGGGGGGGCCTACAATGAGCAGTTCTTC.

V and J are TRBV15 and TRBJ2-3; D uncertain. The CDR3 has 14 amino acids. Germline CDR1 is LNHNV and CDR2 is YYDKDF (reference sequence). Trimming removed 0 bases at V and 2 bases at J, with 6 bases between. The CDR3 is CATSRDGATDTQYF. The CDR3 coding sequence is TGTGCCACCAGCAGAGATGGAGCCACAGATACGCAGTATTTT.

The V call is TRBV11-2, the J call TRBJ1-6; 7 nucleotides line up with TRBD1. V trimming: 6 bases; J trimming: 10 bases; junction bases outside the gene matches: 12. CDR1 and CDR2 from the germline V gene are SGHAT and FQNNGV. The CDR3 loop spans 15 amino acids. The CDR3 DNA reads as TGTGCCAGCAGGAGGTGGGGACAGACAGTCTCACCCCTCCACTTT. This gives the protein CASRRWGQTVSPLHF. Based on the CDR3 plus reference TRBV11-2 and TRBJ1-6, the full variable domain is EAGVAQSPRYKIIEKRQSVAFWCNPISGHATLYWYQQILGQGPKLLIQFQNNGVVDDSQLPKDRFSAERLKGVDSTLKIQPAKLEDSAVYLCASRRWGQTVSPLHFGNGTRLTVT.

This rearrangement joins TRBV28 to TRBJ2-1; 7 nucleotides line up with TRBD2. Germline V gives CDR1 MDHEN, CDR2 SYDVKM. The CDR3 is 15 amino acids. V trimming: 4 bases; J trimming: 4 bases; junction bases outside the gene matches: 7. The CDR3 sequence is CASSSAPSGYNEQFF. DNA for the CDR3: TGTGCCAGCAGTTCCGCTCCTAGCGGATACAATGAGCAGTTCTTC. Together with reference TRBV28 and TRBJ2-1, the CDR3 gives the full variable domain: DVKVTQSSRYLVKRTGEKVFLECVQDMDHENMFWYRQDPGLGLRLIYFSYDVKMKEKGDIPEGYSVSREKKERFSLILESASTNQTSMYLCASSSAPSGYNEQFFGPGTRLTVL.

This clone has only one observation. The chain is built from TRBV24-1 and TRBJ2-3, with TRBD1 identical over 12 bases. Germline trimming cut 5 bases from V and 7 bases from J; bases unmatched to any gene: 3. The germline V gene encodes CDR1 KGHDR and CDR2 SFDVKD. The CDR3 length is 14 residues. The CDR3 DNA reads as TGTGCCACCAGTGGGGGACAGGGGGCTTATACGCAGTATTTT. It yields the protein CATSGGQGAYTQYF.

The chain uses TRBV4-2 and TRBJ2-1, with 9 bases lining up with TRBD2. Germline V gene sequence: CDR1 LGHNA, CDR2 YNFKEQ. The CDR3 runs to 16 residues. Germline trimming cut 5 bases from V and 9 bases from J; bases unmatched to any gene: 14. The CDR3 DNA is TGTGCCAGCAGCTCCCTAGGGCGGGGGGGCCGTAGTGAGCAGTTCTTC. It yields the protein CASSSLGRGGRSEQFF.

The chain couples TRBV10-3 to TRBJ1-2; 8 bases map to TRBD1. CDR1 and CDR2 from the germline V gene are ENHRY and SYGVKD. This CDR3 is built from 13 residues. V lost 10 bases, J lost 5 bases, and 9 bases stayed unmatched. CDR3 nucleotide sequence: TGTGCCAACTCAGTACAGGGGGATTATGGCTACACCTTC. Translation gives CANSVQGDYGYTF.

The chain uses TRBV28 and TRBJ2-2, with 11 positions matching TRBD1. This CDR3 is built from 17 residues. Germline CDR1 reads MDHEN; CDR2 reads SYDVKM. V trimming: 1 base; J trimming: 6 bases; junction bases outside the gene matches: 7. This CDR3 reads CASSLSGQGVWAGELFF. The CDR3 DNA sequence: TGTGCCAGCAGTTTATCGGGACAGGGGGTTTGGGCCGGGGAGCTGTTTTTT.

The chain recombines TRBV7-2 with TRBJ1-2; TRBD1 aligns across 7 bases. The CDR3 is made up of 16 amino acids. From germline, CDR1 is SGHTA and CDR2 FQGNSA. With V trimmed by 4 bases and J by 0 bases, 8 bases remained unmatched. The CDR3 loop is CASSSPGDRANYGYTF. The CDR3 coding sequence is TGTGCCAGCAGCTCGCCTGGGGACAGAGCTAACTATGGCTACACCTTC.

The chain joins TRBV27 to TRBJ1-1, with D possibly matching TRBD1 (5 bases). Germline V gives CDR1 MNHEY, CDR2 SMNVEV (reference sequence). V was shortened by 6 bases and J by 1 base, with 15 bases between the two germline ends. The CDR3 extends over 15 amino acids. The CDR3 DNA is TGTGCCAGCAGGCCCCACGTCGGGGGGAACACTGAAGCTTTCTTT. This encodes CASRPHVGGNTEAFF.

This clone was observed a single time. The rearrangement uses TRBV2 and TRBJ2-3; TRBD1 might be the D (6 bases). Germline V lookup: CDR1 SNHLY, CDR2 FYNNEI. V shed 2 bases and J shed 2 bases, with 11 bases lying between them. The CDR3 contains 15 residues. CDR3 loop: CASSEIGQYTDTQYF. The CDR3 DNA is TGTGCCAGCAGTGAAATCGGACAGTACACAGATACGCAGTATTTT.

The chain links TRBV7-2 to TRBJ2-3; D possibly corresponds to TRBD2 (6 bases). V lost 5 bases to trimming and J lost 14 bases, with 17 bases between them. The CDR3 covers 12 residues. CDR1 and CDR2 from the germline V gene are SGHTA and FQGNSA. In DNA, the CDR3 is TGTGCCAGCAGCGAGACTAGTCACCGTTGGTATTTT. This codes for CASSETSHRWYF.

This rearrangement joins TRBV7-2 to TRBJ2-7; D possibly corresponds to TRBD2 (6 bases). With 2 bases removed from V and 9 bases from J, the gap between germline ends came to 26 bases. Looked up from germline, CDR1 is SGHTA and CDR2 is FQGNSA. The CDR3 length is 17 residues. As DNA, the CDR3 is TGTGCCAGCAGCTTAAGTCTAGCGAACAACCCGGCTACCTTGCAGTACTTC. It yields the protein CASSLSLANNPATLQYF.

Regarding this clone: Here the CDR3 omits its conserved ending phenylalanine or tryptophan, so a read error is the likely source. Because the CDR3's place on the DNA is in doubt, the DNA is left out and the CDR3 is given as listed by TCRdb. The chain uses TRBV5-6 and TRBJ2-7; TRBD1, the table's D call, was not compared with the DNA. With termini counted, the CDR3 has 17 amino acids. In germline, CDR1 is SGHDT, CDR2 YYEEEE. CDR3 in amino acids: CASSSTRLQGAFPVLMA.

V is TRBV28 and J is TRBJ1-1; D might be TRBD1 (5 bases). Germline values: CDR1 MDHEN, CDR2 SYDVKM. The CDR3 consists of 14 residues. V lost 7 bases to trimming and J lost 1 base, with 13 bases between them. CDR3 sequence reads: CASTLTATNTEAFF. The CDR3 DNA reads TGTGCCAGCACCCTGACAGCGACGAACACTGAAGCTTTCTTT.

V usage is TRBV30 and J usage is TRBJ1-4, with 9 nucleotides matching TRBD1. The length of the CDR3 is 12 residues. Germline V gene lookup returns CDR1 GTSNPN and CDR2 SVGIG (reference sequence). The CDR3, as DNA: TGTGCTCGGGACAGGGCAGGAGAAAAACTGTTTTTT. As protein: CARDRAGEKLFF.

J is TRBJ1-1 and V is TRBV10-3; TRBD1 might be the D (6 bases). CDR3 length: 15 amino acids. The germline V and J ends were trimmed by 3 bases and 1 base, with 12 bases remaining between them. Looked up from germline, CDR1 is ENHRY and CDR2 is SYGVKD. CDR3 sequence: CAISDKGQPNTEAFF. The CDR3 region has the DNA TGTGCCATCAGTGACAAAGGACAGCCGAACACTGAAGCTTTCTTT.

This clone was counted a few times. The chain uses TRBV7-2 and TRBJ1-5; maybe TRBD1 (5 bases). Trimming stripped 1 base from V and 6 bases from J, with 22 bases between. CDR3 length: 18 amino acids. CDR1 and CDR2 (germline): SGHTA, FQGNSA. The CDR3 loop reads CASSLESSTVEVGQPQHF. The CDR3 bases are TGTGCCAGCAGCTTAGAATCCTCGACAGTCGAGGTGGGTCAGCCCCAGCATTTT.

J is TRBJ1-4 and V is TRBV6-5; D not certain. The ends were cut back, 6 bases at V and 0 bases at J, with 8 bases in the middle. The germline V gene has CDR1 MNHEY and CDR2 SVGAGI. CDR3 length: 14 residues. The CDR3 DNA sequence: TGTGCCAGCAGCGCCGGTTCAACTAATGAAAAACTGTTTTTT. Translating gives CASSAGSTNEKLFF.